The rows below give T cell receptor beta chains drawn from one sample of a study of vaccination and CD4 T cells after COVID-19. One entry per CDR3 protein, called by TCRdb with MiXCR from the PCR reads. The data hold around 12,000 distinct CDR3 sequences, with 45% observed a single time. No antigen is known for these receptors. Sequencing used cultured CD4+ T cells from blood, obtained after SARS-CoV-2 vaccination. These receptors all stem from a human donor with COVID-19. Each CDR3 is given without its conserved first and last residue.

V gene	J gene	CDR3 protein
TRBV15	TRBJ2-3	ATSTWASSTDTQY
TRBV19	TRBJ2-3	ASSRDSNTQY
TRBV28	TRBJ2-7	ASSPPEKGNYEQY
TRBV6-5	TRBJ2-5	ASSYSGGGAQETQY
TRBV19	TRBJ2-7	ASSTNQGGEQY
TRBV20-1	TRBJ2-7	SAGPGTSGGAYEQY
TRBV6-4	TRBJ1-1	ASALTGGNTEAF
TRBV27	TRBJ1-5	ASSSEAGFNQPQH
TRBV6-1	TRBJ2-1	ASRSGTSNNEQF
TRBV28	TRBJ2-2	ASIETSGGNTGELF
TRBV10-3	TRBJ2-5	AISDGVGGETQY
TRBV6-2/TRBV6-3	TRBJ1-5	ASSWAGGLQPQH
TRBV23-1	TRBJ2-2	ASSPRDRVAGELF
TRBV19	TRBJ2-3	ASSPGDTDTQY
TRBV7-2	TRBJ1-3	ASGRYSGNTIY
TRBV7-2	TRBJ2-5	ASSYLGVGPETQY
TRBV2	TRBJ2-1	ASSPQPMGFPNEQF